This section outlines one TCR beta chain sequence together with its context. This clone's antigen is unknown. Base-call qualities are not available, and no considerably larger clone is one nucleotide away. The library was produced with 5' RACE. For sequencing, an Illumina HiSeq 2500 was employed. The second PCR ran for about 6 to 12 cycles and used a J-beta primer mix along with a sample-barcoded 5' primer. A unique molecular identifier was introduced onto each TCR beta cDNA molecule by a template-switch 5' adaptor carrying 12 random nucleotides. Each sample yielded at least 2.5 million CDR3-containing paired-end reads. First-strand cDNA synthesis was performed from all RNA using the Mint cDNA synthesis kit, with priming by a TRBC-specific oligonucleotide. After uracil-DNA glycosylase treatment, a first 18-cycle PCR used universal primers M1SS and BC2_uni_R on all cDNA. Under the source paper's analysis protocol: For normalization, 1 million high-quality reads, each with a distinct molecular identifier, were randomly selected from each sample. Instead of being binned into consensus sequences, reads with shared molecular identifiers were discarded. MiTCR, with a Q25 quality threshold and the strictest error-elimination algorithm, was used for CDR3 identification, clonotype clustering and error correction. A nonparametric unseen species model using Euler transformation provided a lower-bound estimate of total TCR beta diversity. The public reads were run again by TCRdb, first through fastp at Q25 and then through MiXCR, and only productive beta chains were kept. Duplicate CDR3 protein sequences are folded into a single record with the most common DNA and genes. TCRdb's processing, not the study's, gives the V and J calls here. In all, the sample holds about 560,000 distinct CDR3 sequences, and approximately 26% of those were seen once. Together, the top ten hold about 3.9% of the sample.

This record comes from a study of blood T cells in healthy people across ages (dated by TCRdb to about 2015). Concerning the study at large: In model experiments, template switching captured about one uniquely barcoded TCR beta cDNA molecule for every two T cells. The study measured age-related changes in TCR beta repertoire diversity using deep sequencing normalized with unique cDNA molecular identifiers. Donors were grouped into four age groups: young (average 16 years), middle-aged (roughly 38), aged (around 60) and long-lived (about 90). Using the same blood draw, the study looked at two additional independent replicas of 1 million unique cDNA reads for two donors, one aged 18 to 30 and the other aged 80 or older. Here is what the overall study found, with its caveats: Compared with the aged group, more naive CD4+ T cells, fewer expanded clones and increased TCR diversity were shown by the long-lived group, suggesting age selection. Estimates of total diversity based on one million sequenced T cells were considered lower bounds and underestimates. A strong correlation was found between observed TCR beta diversity and the percentage of naive T cells measured by flow cytometry. The CMV infection status of donors was not known, potentially confounding age-related changes in expanded clonotypes. Observed TCR beta diversity per million T cells fell roughly linearly with age, and a significant reduction was already apparent by age around 44. Bulk unsorted PBMC profiling prevented conclusive comparison of naive and antigen-experienced compartments.

The CDR3, cysteine through phenylalanine, is 13 amino acids long. Kept here is only the CDR3 DNA, which spans 39 bases and is read in frame from base 1. The CDR1 and CDR2 encoded by the germline V gene are MNHEY and SVGAGI. Systemically healthy Caucasian individuals from Russia, 39 in total and aged about 6 to 90 years, were included as donors. Each donor gave about 9.2 milliliters of peripheral blood, drawn into EDTA-treated Vacutainer tubes. Ficoll-Paque density-gradient centrifugation was used to isolate PBMCs, with at least 6.5 million per sample. Trizol reagent was used to extract total RNA from the PBMCs, yielding at least 6 micrograms per sample. For every donor, flow cytometry on a PBMC aliquot measured the percentage of naive CD45RAhigh/CD27high T cells. The same sample was also used in a study of T cells of mothers and their children. The second source states: Donors were nine systemically healthy Caucasian individuals: three mothers and their six children. cDNA synthesis consumed the entire amount of extracted RNA, loaded at around 1.4 ug RNA in each 15 ul reaction. Sample barcodes and 2-4 random nucleotides were added via the M1S primer in the second PCR. More than 8.5 million TCR beta CDR3 reads were obtained from each mother, and roughly 3 million reads were obtained from each child. Thymic selection shapes the output of TCR recombination in a similar way in related and unrelated pairs, and inherited differences have a minor effect. Related mother-child pairs always showed normalized repertoire overlap that was slightly higher than in unrelated mother-child pairs, though the difference was never significant. No persistent microchimeric T cell clones were detected, at a sensitivity of around 97 clones per million clonotypes. Deep NGS was used in the study to compare the TCR beta repertoires of mothers and children and to look for features that separate related mother-child pairs from unrelated individuals. The mean age was 40 +/- 4 years for the mothers and approximately 11 +/- 4 years for the children. After adapters were ligated using NEBNext reagents, the libraries underwent 100+100 nt paired-end sequencing on an Illumina HiSeq 2000. Mother and child libraries were prepared a month apart and sequenced in separate runs to prevent cross-contamination. For each donor, somewhere between about 500,000 and 2,000,000 distinct TCR beta clonotypes were identified. Naive TCR beta clonotypes were estimated from low-frequency clonotypes matched to each donor's FACS-determined naive share, without sorting.

Rearrangement joined TRBV6-5 to TRBJ2-5; the central 12 bases match TRBD2. The J call may be in error: the DNA end matches TRBJ2-7 better. The sequenced material came from blood. The TCR was taken from a boy between 2 and 15 years old in good health. The CDR3 region has the sequence CATWTSGTHEQYF. The nucleotides are TGTGCCACCTGGACTAGCGGGACCCACGAGCAGTACTTC.